The sequence of this TCR beta chain was determined in a study of blood T cells in healthy people across ages. Turning to the study itself: Template switching recovered approximately one barcoded beta molecule for every two T cells.

Combining a sample-barcoded 5' primer with a J-beta primer mix, a second PCR ran for roughly 7 to 12 cycles. Every cDNA molecule bore a tag from a template-switch adaptor containing 12 random nucleotides. Using its own MiXCR run on the 5' RACE reads, TCRdb lists one record per CDR3 protein. The sample yields hundreds of thousands of distinct CDR3 sequences, around 48% seen once. In terms of origin and age, donors were healthy Caucasian individuals from Russia aged about 6 to 90. This CDR3 spans 14 amino acids. Germline trimming cut 5 bases from V and 5 bases from J; bases unmatched to any gene: 8. CDR1 is MDHEN and CDR2 is SYDVKM in the germline V gene. General study findings and limits: The unsorted PBMCs prevented any conclusive comparison of naive versus antigen-experienced cells.

In regard to this clonotype: Its antigen is not known.

The receptor's source is an older woman in good health. The sequencing input was blood. The chain uses TRBV28 and TRBJ2-5; TRBD1 matches at 7 bases. DNA of the CDR3: TGTGCCAGCAGTGTTAATGACAGGGTTGAGACCCAGTACTTC. Its protein is CASSVNDRVETQYF.